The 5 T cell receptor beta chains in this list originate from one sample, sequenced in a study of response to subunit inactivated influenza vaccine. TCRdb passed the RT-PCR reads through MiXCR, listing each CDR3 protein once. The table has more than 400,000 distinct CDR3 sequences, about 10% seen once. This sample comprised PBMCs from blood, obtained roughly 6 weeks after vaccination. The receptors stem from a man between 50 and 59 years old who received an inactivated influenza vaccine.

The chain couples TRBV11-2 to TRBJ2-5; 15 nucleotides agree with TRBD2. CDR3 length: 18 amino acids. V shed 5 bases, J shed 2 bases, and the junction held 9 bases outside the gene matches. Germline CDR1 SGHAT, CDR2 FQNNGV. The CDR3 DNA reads TGTGCCAGCAGCGTACTTGCTGGACTAGCGGGAGGGCAAGAGACCCAGTACTTC. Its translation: CASSVLAGLAGGQETQYF.

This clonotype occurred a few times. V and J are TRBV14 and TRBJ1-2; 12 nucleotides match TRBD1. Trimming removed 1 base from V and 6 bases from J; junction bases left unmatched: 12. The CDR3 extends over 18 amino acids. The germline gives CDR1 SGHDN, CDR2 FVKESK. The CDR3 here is CASSQGLYPGQGAHGYTF. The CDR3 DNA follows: TGTGCCAGCAGCCAAGGGCTCTACCCGGGACAGGGGGCGCATGGCTACACCTTC. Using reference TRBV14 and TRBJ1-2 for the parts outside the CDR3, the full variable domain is EAGVTQFPSHSVIEKGQTVTLRCDPISGHDNLYWYRRVMGKEIKFLLHFVKESKQDESGMPNNRFLAERTGGTYSTLKVQPAELEDSGVYFCASSQGLYPGQGAHGYTFGSGTRLTVV.

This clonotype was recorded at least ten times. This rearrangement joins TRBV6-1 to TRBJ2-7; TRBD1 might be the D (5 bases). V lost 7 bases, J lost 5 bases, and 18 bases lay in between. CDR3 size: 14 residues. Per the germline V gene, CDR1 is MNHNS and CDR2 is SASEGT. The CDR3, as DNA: TGTGCCAGCAAACCGTACCGGACCAGGGACGAGCAGTACTTC. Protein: CASKPYRTRDEQYF.

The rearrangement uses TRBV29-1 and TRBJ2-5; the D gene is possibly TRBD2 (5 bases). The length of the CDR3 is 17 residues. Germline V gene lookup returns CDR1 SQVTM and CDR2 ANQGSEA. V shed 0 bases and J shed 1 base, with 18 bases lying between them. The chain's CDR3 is CSVEELFLGNLQETQYF. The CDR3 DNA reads TGCAGCGTTGAAGAGCTCTTCCTCGGGAATCTCCAAGAGACCCAGTACTTC.

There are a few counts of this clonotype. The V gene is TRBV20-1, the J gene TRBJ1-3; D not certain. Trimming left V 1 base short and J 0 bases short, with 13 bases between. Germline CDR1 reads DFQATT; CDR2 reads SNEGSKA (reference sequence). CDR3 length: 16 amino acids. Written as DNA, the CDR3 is TGCAGTGCTAGAGTTGGAGGACCCCTCTCTGGAAACACCATATATTTT. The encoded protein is CSARVGGPLSGNTIYF.